The 2 T cell receptor beta chains reported below all come from one sample, sequenced in a study of early T cells in non-severe SARS-CoV-2 infection. In TCRdb, the 5' RACE reads were re-called with MiXCR into one record per CDR3 protein. The sample shows tens of thousands of distinct CDR3 sequences, approximately 5.8% of them seen only once. Material for sequencing was whole blood. The receptors here all came from an adult who was a healthcare worker with PCR-confirmed SARS-CoV-2 infection or an uninfected control (not recorded which).

This clonotype has a count of ten or more. This sequence joins TRBV5-1 and TRBJ2-3; 9 nucleotides line up with TRBD2. CDR3 size: 15 residues. Germline V gene data show CDR1 as SGHRS and CDR2 as YFSETQ. V lost 2 bases and J lost 6; bases outside the gene matches: 7. CDR3 sequence reads: CASSFGGRAGDTQYF. In nucleotides, the CDR3 is TGCGCCAGCAGCTTTGGCGGGAGGGCCGGGGATACGCAGTATTTT.

In this sample, this clonotype turned up many times. This chain's CDR3 is CASSLKIQASSYEQYF. The CDR3 nucleotides read TGTGCCAGCAGTTTAAAAATCCAGGCGAGCTCCTACGAGCAGTACTTC. The chain uses TRBV12-3 or TRBV12-4 and TRBJ2-7, with D hard to call. With 2 bases removed from V and 0 bases from J, the gap between germline ends came to 14 bases. This CDR3 contains 16 residues.